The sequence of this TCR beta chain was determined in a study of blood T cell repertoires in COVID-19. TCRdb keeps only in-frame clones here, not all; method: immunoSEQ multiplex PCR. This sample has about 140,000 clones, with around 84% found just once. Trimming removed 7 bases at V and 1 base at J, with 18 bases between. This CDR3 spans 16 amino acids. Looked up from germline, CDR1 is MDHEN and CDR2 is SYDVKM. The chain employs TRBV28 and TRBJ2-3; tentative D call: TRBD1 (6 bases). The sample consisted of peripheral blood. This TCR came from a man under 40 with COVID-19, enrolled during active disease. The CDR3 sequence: CASIPHHRAGTDTQYF. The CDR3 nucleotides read TGTGCCAGCATCCCACACCACAGGGCCGGCACAGATACGCAGTATTTT.